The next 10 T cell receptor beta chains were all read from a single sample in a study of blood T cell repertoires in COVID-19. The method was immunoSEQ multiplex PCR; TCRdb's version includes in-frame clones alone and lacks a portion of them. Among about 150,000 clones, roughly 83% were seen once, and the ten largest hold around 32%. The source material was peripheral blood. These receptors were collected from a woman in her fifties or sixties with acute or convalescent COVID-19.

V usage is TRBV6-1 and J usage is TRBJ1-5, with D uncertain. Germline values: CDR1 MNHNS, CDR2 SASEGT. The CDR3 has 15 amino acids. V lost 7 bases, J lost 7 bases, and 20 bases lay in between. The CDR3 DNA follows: TGTGCCAGCATCGGGAACCCCCTCCCAGGCCAGCCCCAGCATTTT. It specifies CASIGNPLPGQPQHF.

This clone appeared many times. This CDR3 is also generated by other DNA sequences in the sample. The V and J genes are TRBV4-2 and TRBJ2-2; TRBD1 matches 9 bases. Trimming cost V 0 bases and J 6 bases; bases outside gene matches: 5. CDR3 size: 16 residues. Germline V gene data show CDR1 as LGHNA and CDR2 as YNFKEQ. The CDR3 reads CASSQDPRQGAGELFF. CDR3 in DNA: TGTGCCAGCAGCCAAGACCCAAGACAGGGGGCCGGGGAGCTGTTTTTT.

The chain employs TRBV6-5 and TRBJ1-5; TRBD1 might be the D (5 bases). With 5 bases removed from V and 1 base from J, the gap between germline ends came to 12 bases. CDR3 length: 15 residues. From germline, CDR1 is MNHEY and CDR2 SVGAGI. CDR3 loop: CASSHRKGSNQPQHF. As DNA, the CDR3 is TGTGCCAGCAGTCACCGGAAGGGGAGCAATCAGCCCCAGCATTTT.

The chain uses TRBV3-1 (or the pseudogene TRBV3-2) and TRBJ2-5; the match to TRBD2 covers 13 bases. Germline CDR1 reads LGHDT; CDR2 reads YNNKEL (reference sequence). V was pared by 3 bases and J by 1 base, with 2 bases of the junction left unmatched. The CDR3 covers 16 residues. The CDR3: CASSQTSGGSQETQYF. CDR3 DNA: TGTGCCAGCAGCCAGACTAGCGGGGGGAGCCAAGAGACCCAGTACTTC.

The CDR3 bases are TGCAGCGTGGCTACACAGGGCAACGAGCAGTACTTC. It specifies CSVATQGNEQYF. The chain recombines TRBV29-1 with TRBJ2-7; possible D gene TRBD1, 6 bases. This CDR3 region has 12 residues. V shed 6 bases and J shed 5 bases, with 14 bases lying between them. The germline V gene has CDR1 SQVTM and CDR2 ANQGSEA.

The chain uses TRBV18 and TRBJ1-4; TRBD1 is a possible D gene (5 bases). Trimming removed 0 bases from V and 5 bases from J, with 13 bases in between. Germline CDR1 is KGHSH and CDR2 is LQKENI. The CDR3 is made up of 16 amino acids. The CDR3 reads CASSPPGRGRNEKLFF. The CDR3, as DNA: TGTGCCAGCTCACCACCAGGGAGGGGTAGGAATGAAAAACTGTTTTTT.

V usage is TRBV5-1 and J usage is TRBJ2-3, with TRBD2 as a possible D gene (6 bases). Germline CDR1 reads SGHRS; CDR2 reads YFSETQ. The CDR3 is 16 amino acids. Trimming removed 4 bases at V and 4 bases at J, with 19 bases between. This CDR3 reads CASSLGLTFFSDTQYF. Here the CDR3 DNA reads TGCGCCAGCAGCCTAGGACTAACCTTTTTCTCAGATACGCAGTATTTT.

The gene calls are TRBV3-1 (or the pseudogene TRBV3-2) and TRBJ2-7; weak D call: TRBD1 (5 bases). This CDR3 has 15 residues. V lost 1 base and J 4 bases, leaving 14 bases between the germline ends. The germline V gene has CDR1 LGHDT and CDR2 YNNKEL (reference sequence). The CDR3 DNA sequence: TGTGCCAGCAGCCAAGTCCAGGGCCATTTTTACGAGCAGTACTTC. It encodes CASSQVQGHFYEQYF.

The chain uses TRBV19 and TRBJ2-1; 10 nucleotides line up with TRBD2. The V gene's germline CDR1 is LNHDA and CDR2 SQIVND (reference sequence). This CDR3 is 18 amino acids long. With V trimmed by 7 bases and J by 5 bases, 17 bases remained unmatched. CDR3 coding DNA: TGTGCCAGTACCCCGGGTGGTAGCGGGGGGCCAACCGACAATGAGCAGTTCTTC. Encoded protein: CASTPGGSGGPTDNEQFF. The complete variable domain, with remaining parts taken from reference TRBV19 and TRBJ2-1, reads DGGITQSPKYLFRKEGQNVTLSCEQNLNHDAMYWYRQDPGQGLRLIYYSQIVNDFQKGDIAEGYSVSREKKESFPLTVTSAQKNPTAFYLCASTPGGSGGPTDNEQFFGPGTRLTVL.

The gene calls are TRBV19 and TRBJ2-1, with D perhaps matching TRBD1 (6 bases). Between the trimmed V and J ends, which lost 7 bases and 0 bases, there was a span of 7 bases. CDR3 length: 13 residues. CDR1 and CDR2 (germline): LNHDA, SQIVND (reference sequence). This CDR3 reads CASKGGSYNEQFF. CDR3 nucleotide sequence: TGTGCCAGTAAAGGGGGCTCCTACAATGAGCAGTTCTTC.